The T cell receptor (beta chain) under discussion was sequenced for a study of T cells in Graves' hyperthyroidism and ophthalmopathy. Germline loops: CDR1 WSHSY, CDR2 SAAADI. The CDR3 runs to 22 residues. After removal of 5 bases from V and 0 bases from J, the junction contained 17 bases not matched to a gene. Amplification of TCR beta CDR3 regions was performed using RNA transcripts as template. The HTBI primer set was used in a first-round RT-PCR of the TCR CDR3. Using its own MiXCR run on the multiplex PCR reads, TCRdb lists one record per CDR3 protein. The sample contains roughly 700,000 distinct CDR3 sequences, approximately 15% of which appear only once.

Specimen: blood. The chain uses TRBV10-2 and TRBJ2-1; 15 positions agree with TRBD2. This clonotype was obtained from a man between 50 and 59 years old with Graves' hyperthyroidism. This chain's CDR3 is CASSWGLAGGAVASSSYNEQFF. For the CDR3, the DNA is TGCGCCAGCAGTTGGGGACTAGCGGGAGGAGCGGTGGCGTCCAGCTCCTACAATGAGCAGTTCTTC.